The 9 T cell receptor beta chains reported below all come from one sample, sequenced in a study of T cell repertoires in cytomegalovirus infection. TCRdb independently ran MiXCR on the reads; one entry per CDR3 protein. The sample holds more than 500,000 distinct CDR3 sequences, approximately 15% seen once. The specimen sequenced was CD8+ T cells from PBMCs. These receptors were obtained from a human donor in good health (CMV status not recorded). Some clones in this sample may be carry-over from other donors' samples.

This clonotype was seen more than once but under ten times. This chain connects TRBV3-1 to TRBJ2-5; D might be TRBD1 (6 bases). Deletions cut 1 base from V and 5 bases from J, with 20 bases between. CDR3 length: 17 residues. Germline CDR1 is LGHDT and CDR2 is YNNKEL (reference sequence). As DNA, the CDR3 is TGTGCCAGCAGCCAAGGGGAAAACAGGGCCATTGTTGAGACCCAGTACTTC. Residues: CASSQGENRAIVETQYF.

This sequence joins TRBV9 and TRBJ2-7; 10 positions match TRBD2. Trimming took 0 bases from V and 5 from J; bases not matched to a gene: 5. Per the germline V gene, CDR1 is SGDLS and CDR2 is YYNGEE. The CDR3 contains 15 residues. The CDR3 DNA reads as TGTGCCAGCAGCGTAGCTAGCGGGAGCCCCAACGAGCAGTACTTC. Translation gives CASSVASGSPNEQYF.

The chain recombines TRBV12-5 with TRBJ1-5; TRBD1 matches 7 bases. The CDR3 covers 12 residues. Germline CDR1 LGHNT, CDR2 FRNRAP. V lost 9 bases to trimming and J lost 2 bases; unmatched junction nucleotides: 1. The CDR3 region has the DNA TGTGCTAGCCAGGGGGGCAATCAGCCCCAGCATTTT. Protein product: CASQGGNQPQHF. Full variable domain (rest looked up from reference TRBV12-5 and TRBJ1-5): DARVTQTPRHKVTEMGQEVTMRCQPILGHNTVFWYRQTMMQGLELLAYFRNRAPLDDSGMPKDRFSAEMPDATLATLKIQPSEPRDSAVYFCASQGGNQPQHFGDGTRLSIL.

The J gene is TRBJ2-7, the V gene TRBV4-1; tentative D call: TRBD2 (7 bases). The CDR3 spans 15 residues. V was trimmed by 0 bases and J by 5 bases, leaving 14 bases between them. Germline CDR1 reads MGHRA; CDR2 reads YSYEKL. The DNA of the CDR3 is TGCGCCAGCAGCCAAGAAGGAGGGGGGGCTAACGAGCAGTACTTC. Translation gives CASSQEGGGANEQYF.

The CDR3 nucleotides read TGTGCCAGTAGCGGGACAGACGCTAACTATGGCTACACCTTC. Protein product: CASSGTDANYGYTF. V gene TRBV12-3 or TRBV12-4 combines with J gene TRBJ1-2; 7 nucleotides align to TRBD1. V was pared by 9 bases and J by 0 bases, with 7 bases of the junction left unmatched. The CDR3 sequence is 14 residues long.

This clonotype showed up many times. The rearrangement uses TRBV12-3 or TRBV12-4 and TRBJ2-7, with 11 bases matching TRBD1. The trim removed 5 bases at V and 5 bases at J, leaving 8 bases unmatched. CDR3 length: 15 residues. CDR3: CASSHRDRGIHEQYF. The CDR3 DNA is TGTGCCAGCAGTCACCGGGACAGGGGGATCCACGAGCAGTACTTC.

In regard to this clonotype: Mismatch with germline at one junction end may stem from a read error. CDR3 amino acids: CASSLAGDTVAFF. In nucleotides, the CDR3 is TGCGCCAGCAGCTTGGCCGGGGACACTGTAGCTTTCTTT. J is TRBJ1-1 and V is TRBV5-1; TRBD1 is a possible D gene (6 bases). Per germline, CDR1 SGHRS and CDR2 YFSETQ. The CDR3 loop spans 13 amino acids.

Comment on this clonotype: No conserved phenylalanine or tryptophan ends this CDR3, so it is likely a read error. The DNA is left out, because the CDR3 cannot be placed on it with certainty; the CDR3 is given as TCRdb lists it. The chain joins TRBV7-9 to TRBJ2-1; the table's D call TRBD1 went unverified against the DNA. The V gene's germline CDR1 is SEHNR and CDR2 FQNEAQ (reference sequence). Including both end residues, the CDR3 is 16 amino acids long. CDR3 sequence reads: CASSPPGTGSYNEQLL.

The chain couples TRBV6-1 to TRBJ2-5; 11 bases are shared with TRBD2. This CDR3 is built from 15 residues. The junction had 5 bases not matched to a gene; V was cut back by 4 bases and J by 4 bases. Germline V gives CDR1 MNHNS, CDR2 SASEGT. CDR3 nucleotide sequence: TGTGCCAGCAGTGGATTTAGCGGGAGGGCAGAGACCCAGTACTTC. This encodes CASSGFSGRAETQYF.